One T cell receptor beta chain is described in this entry. Its target is unknown. The sample is drawn from a study of cytomegalovirus exposure and HLA in healthy donors. These donors were members of the approximately 110-subject validation cohort, a group separate from the roughly 670-subject first cohort. This CDR3 comprises 17 residues. From germline, CDR1 is SGHAT and CDR2 FQNNGV. V lost 4 bases, J lost 0 bases, and 5 bases stayed unmatched. Broader study findings: According to a subsequent analysis, TCR clusters from the first cohort were inclined to appear together in the 120 validation repertoires.

The method was immunoSEQ multiplex PCR; TCRdb's version includes in-frame clones alone and lacks a portion of them. The sample has under 85,000 clones, around 93% seen once. The gene calls are TRBV11-2 and TRBJ2-1; 11 bases align to TRBD2. Sequencing was done on a sample of PBMCs. The receptor was isolated from a young man in good health and CMV-seropositive. The CDR3 region is CASSSLTSGSSYNEQFF. Written as DNA, the CDR3 is TGTGCCAGCAGCTCCCTAACTAGCGGGAGCTCCTACAATGAGCAGTTCTTC.